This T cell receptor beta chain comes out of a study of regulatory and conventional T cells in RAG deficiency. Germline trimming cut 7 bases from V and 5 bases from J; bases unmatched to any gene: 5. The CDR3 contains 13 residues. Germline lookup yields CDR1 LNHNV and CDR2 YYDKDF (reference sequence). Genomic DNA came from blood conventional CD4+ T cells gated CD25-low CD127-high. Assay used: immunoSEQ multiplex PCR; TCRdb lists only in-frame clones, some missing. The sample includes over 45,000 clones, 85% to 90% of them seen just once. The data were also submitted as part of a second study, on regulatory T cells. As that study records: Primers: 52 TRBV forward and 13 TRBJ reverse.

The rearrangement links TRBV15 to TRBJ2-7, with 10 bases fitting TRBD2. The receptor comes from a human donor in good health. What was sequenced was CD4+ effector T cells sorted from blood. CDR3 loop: CATKLAGAHEQYF. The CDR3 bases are TGTGCCACCAAGCTAGCGGGAGCGCACGAGCAGTACTTC. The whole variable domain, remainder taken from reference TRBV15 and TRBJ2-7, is DAMVIQNPRYQVTQFGKPVTLSCSQTLNHNVMYWYQQKSSQAPKLLFHYYDKDFNNEADTPDNFQSRRPNTSFCFLDIRSPGLGDTAMYLCATKLAGAHEQYFGPGTRLTVT.